This passage covers 12 T cell receptor beta chains from one sample sequenced in a study of blood T cell repertoires in COVID-19. Sequencing was performed with immunoSEQ multiplex PCR; in TCRdb, only in-frame clones are kept and a portion is missing. The sample contains roughly 300,000 clones, 81% of which appear only once. The sequencing input was peripheral blood. The receptors come from a woman aged 55-75 years with active or convalescent COVID-19.

V and J are TRBV3-1 (or the pseudogene TRBV3-2) and TRBJ2-3; no definite D call. V was clipped by 4 bases and J by 6 bases, with 8 bases between them. The germline V gene has CDR1 LGHDT and CDR2 YNNKEL (reference sequence). The CDR3 is 12 residues long. CDR3 coding DNA: TGTGCCAGCAGCCGCCCGCGGGATACGCAGTATTTT. Translation gives CASSRPRDTQYF.

V and J are TRBV7-9 and TRBJ1-3, with D perhaps TRBD1 (5 bases). CDR3 length: 16 residues. The V gene lost 2 bases and the J gene lost 0 bases, with 11 bases spanning the gap. The germline gives CDR1 SEHNR, CDR2 FQNEAQ (reference sequence). The CDR3 is CASSLRGPSSGNTIYF. The CDR3 nucleotides are TGTGCCAGCAGCTTAAGGGGCCCCAGCTCTGGAAACACCATATATTTT.

This clone has a single count. The rearrangement uses TRBV18 and TRBJ2-3; TRBD2 aligns across 10 bases. V shed 1 base, J shed 2 bases, and the junction held 9 bases outside the gene matches. The germline V gene encodes CDR1 KGHSH and CDR2 LQKENI. The CDR3 runs 18 residues. CDR3 sequence reads: CASSPRRAGGRDTDTQYF. The CDR3 region has the DNA TGTGCCAGCTCACCACGCCGAGCGGGGGGGCGGGACACAGATACGCAGTATTTT.

The chain links TRBV6-2 or TRBV6-3 to TRBJ2-5; 12 bases match TRBD2. This CDR3 contains 17 residues. With 3 bases clipped from V and 1 base from J, the junction kept 6 bases outside the gene matches. CDR1 MNHEY and CDR2 SVGEGT come from the germline V gene. The CDR3 bases are TGTGCCAGCAGTTATTCCTGGACTAGCGGGGTCCAAGAGACCCAGTACTTC. Translation: CASSYSWTSGVQETQYF.

Only a few counts were recorded for this clone. This chain links TRBV9 with TRBJ2-3, with 8 bases that match TRBD2. With V trimmed by 0 bases and J by 6 bases, 9 bases remained unmatched. CDR3 size: 16 residues. Germline V gives CDR1 SGDLS, CDR2 YYNGEE. For the CDR3, the DNA is TGTGCCAGCAGCGTAGAGGTAGCGGGGTGGGGGGATACGCAGTATTTT. It encodes CASSVEVAGWGDTQYF.

The sample holds many counts of this clone. The chain couples TRBV7-3 to TRBJ2-1; D unresolved. Germline V gene lookup returns CDR1 SGHTA and CDR2 FQGTGA. V was pared by 6 bases and J by 0 bases, with 15 bases between. This CDR3 comprises 16 residues. The CDR3 DNA is TGTGCCAGCAGGCTCAATTTAGAGAGCTCCTACAATGAGCAGTTCTTC. Translation: CASRLNLESSYNEQFF.

The J gene is TRBJ2-1, the V gene TRBV7-9; the match to TRBD2 covers 7 bases. The germline gives CDR1 SEHNR, CDR2 FQNEAQ (reference sequence). This CDR3 spans 15 amino acids. Losses at the gene ends were 3 bases for V and 7 bases for J; bases not matched to a gene: 9. This CDR3 reads CASSLGLGGVNEQFF. In DNA, the CDR3 is TGTGCCAGCAGCTTGGGGCTTGGGGGGGTTAATGAGCAGTTCTTC.

The rearrangement joins TRBV2 to TRBJ2-7; TRBD2 is a possible D gene (6 bases). Trimming took 11 bases from V and 2 from J, leaving 13 bases between them. The CDR3 spans 12 residues. Per germline, CDR1 SNHLY and CDR2 FYNNEI. CDR3 residues: CAGGTLTYEQYF. For the CDR3, the DNA is TGTGCCGGCGGGACTTTAACCTACGAGCAGTACTTC.

The chain recombines TRBV27 with TRBJ1-2, with D unclear. CDR3 length: 13 residues. Per the germline V gene, CDR1 is MNHEY and CDR2 is SMNVEV (reference sequence). V lost 5 bases and J 8 bases, leaving 15 bases between the germline ends. CDR3 DNA: TGTGCCAGCAGTGCCGGGTCCGGAGGGGGCTACACCTTC. Translation: CASSAGSGGGYTF.

V and J are TRBV10-3 and TRBJ1-5, with 9 bases matching TRBD1. CDR1 is ENHRY, CDR2 SYGVKD, per germline. This CDR3 contains 16 residues. V lost 3 bases to trimming and J lost 2 bases; unmatched junction nucleotides: 5. CDR3 sequence reads: CAISDPGQGGNQPQHF. As DNA, the CDR3 is TGTGCCATCAGTGACCCGGGACAGGGTGGCAATCAGCCCCAGCATTTT.

J is TRBJ1-1 and V is TRBV4-1; D perhaps matches TRBD1 (5 bases). V dropped 0 bases and J dropped 1 base, with 9 bases sitting between them. From germline, CDR1 is MGHRA and CDR2 YSYEKL. The CDR3 sequence is 15 residues long. The CDR3 DNA reads TGCGCCAGCAGCCAAGAGGGCAGGGCGAACACTGAAGCTTTCTTT. Its protein product is CASSQEGRANTEAFF.

The rearrangement links TRBV19 to TRBJ1-3; no definite D call. Germline V gene lookup returns CDR1 LNHDA and CDR2 SQIVND (reference sequence). With 5 bases removed from V and 4 bases from J, the gap between germline ends came to 15 bases. There are 15 residues in the CDR3. The CDR3 loop reads CASSLREAGGNTIYF. The CDR3 DNA reads as TGTGCCAGTAGTCTACGGGAAGCTGGAGGAAACACCATATATTTT.